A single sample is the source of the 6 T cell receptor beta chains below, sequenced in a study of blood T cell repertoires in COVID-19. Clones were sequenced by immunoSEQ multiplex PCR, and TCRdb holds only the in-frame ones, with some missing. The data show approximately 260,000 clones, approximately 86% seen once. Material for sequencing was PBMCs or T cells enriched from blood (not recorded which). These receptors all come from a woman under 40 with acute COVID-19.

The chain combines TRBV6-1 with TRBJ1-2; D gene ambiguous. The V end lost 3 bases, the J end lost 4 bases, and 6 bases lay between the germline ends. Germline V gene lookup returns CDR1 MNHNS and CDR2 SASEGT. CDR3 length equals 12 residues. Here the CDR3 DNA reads TGTGCCAGCAGTGACGGGATCTATGGCTACACCTTC. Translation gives CASSDGIYGYTF.

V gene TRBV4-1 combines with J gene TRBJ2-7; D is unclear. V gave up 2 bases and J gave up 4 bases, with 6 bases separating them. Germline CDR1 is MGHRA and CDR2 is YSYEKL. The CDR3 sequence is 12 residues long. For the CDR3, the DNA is TGCGCCAGCAGCCAACTAGGATACGAGCAGTACTTC. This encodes CASSQLGYEQYF.

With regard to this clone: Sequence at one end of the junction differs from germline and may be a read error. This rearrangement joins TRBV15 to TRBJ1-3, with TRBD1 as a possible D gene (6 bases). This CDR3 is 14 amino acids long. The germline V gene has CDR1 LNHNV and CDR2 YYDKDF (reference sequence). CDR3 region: CATSRDQGLDTIYF. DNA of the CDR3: TGTGCCACCAGCCGAGACCAGGGGTTGGACACCATATATTTT.

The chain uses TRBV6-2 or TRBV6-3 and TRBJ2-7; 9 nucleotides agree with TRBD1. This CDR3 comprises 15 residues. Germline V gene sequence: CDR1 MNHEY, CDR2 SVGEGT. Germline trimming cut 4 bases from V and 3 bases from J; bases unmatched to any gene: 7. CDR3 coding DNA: TGTGCCAGCAGTTCGGGACAGGGAGGGGTCTACGAGCAGTACTTC. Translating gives CASSSGQGGVYEQYF.

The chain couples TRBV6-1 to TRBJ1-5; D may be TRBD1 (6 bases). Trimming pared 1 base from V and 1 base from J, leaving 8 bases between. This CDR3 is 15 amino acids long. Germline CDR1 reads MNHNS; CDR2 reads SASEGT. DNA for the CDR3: TGTGCCAGCAGTGAAGAGGGGGGGAGCAATCAGCCCCAGCATTTT. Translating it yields CASSEEGGSNQPQHF.

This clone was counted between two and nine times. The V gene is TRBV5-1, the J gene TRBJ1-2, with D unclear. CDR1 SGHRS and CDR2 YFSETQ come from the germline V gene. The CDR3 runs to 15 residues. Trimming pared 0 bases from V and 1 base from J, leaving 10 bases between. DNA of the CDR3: TGCGCCAGCAGCTTGGCCGCGGGGATTAACTATGGCTACACCTTC. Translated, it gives CASSLAAGINYGYTF.